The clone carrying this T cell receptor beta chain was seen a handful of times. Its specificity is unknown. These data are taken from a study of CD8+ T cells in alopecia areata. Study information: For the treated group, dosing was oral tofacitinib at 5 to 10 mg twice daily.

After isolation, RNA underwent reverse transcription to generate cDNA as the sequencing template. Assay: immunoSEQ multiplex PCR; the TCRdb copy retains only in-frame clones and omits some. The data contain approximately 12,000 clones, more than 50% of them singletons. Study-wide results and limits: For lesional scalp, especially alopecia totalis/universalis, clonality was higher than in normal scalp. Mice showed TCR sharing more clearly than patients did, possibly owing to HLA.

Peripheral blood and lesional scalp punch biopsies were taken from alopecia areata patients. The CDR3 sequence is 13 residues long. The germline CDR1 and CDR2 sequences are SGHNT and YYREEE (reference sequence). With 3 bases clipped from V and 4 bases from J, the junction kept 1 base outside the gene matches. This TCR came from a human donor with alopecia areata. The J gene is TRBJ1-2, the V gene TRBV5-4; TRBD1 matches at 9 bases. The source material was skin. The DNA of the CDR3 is TGTGCCAGCAGCTCGGGACAGGGCTATGGCTACACCTTC. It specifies CASSSGQGYGYTF.